One and the same sample provided the 23 T cell receptor beta chains below, sequenced in a study of cytomegalovirus exposure and HLA in healthy donors (dated by TCRdb to the late 2010s). To prepare the library, the immunoSEQ multiplex PCR assay was applied. A mixture of 60 forward primers for TCR Vbeta segments and 13 reverse primers for TCR Jbeta segments was used in the multiplex PCR. TCRdb took over this immuneACCESS table, retaining in-frame rearrangements with V and J assigned. Such tables are incomplete; in checked studies, under half of the missing clones stem from an unresolved V gene, and the remainder is unexplained. The table kept for this sample lists 130,000 or so clones. The ten largest clones take up under 2.5% of the sample. The sample taken for sequencing was PBMCs. All receptors derive from a woman aged 18 to 35 in good health and CMV-seronegative.

This chain uses TRBV2 with TRBJ2-5, with TRBD1 identical over 7 bases. Germline CDR1 SNHLY, CDR2 FYNNEI. V shed 7 bases, J shed 4 bases, and the junction held 12 bases outside the gene matches. The CDR3 has 15 residues. Here the CDR3 DNA reads TGTGCCAGCAATGACCGACAGGGAGTCACAGAGACCCAGTACTTC. It specifies CASNDRQGVTETQYF.

CDR3 DNA: TGTGCCTGGGGCCTTGAGAACACTGAAGCTTTCTTT. Translating gives CAWGLENTEAFF. The chain combines TRBV30 with TRBJ1-1; D ambiguous. Trimming pared 5 bases from V and 1 base from J, leaving 8 bases between. The CDR3 covers 12 residues. CDR1 is GTSNPN and CDR2 is SVGIG in the germline V gene (reference sequence).

The genes are TRBV10-3 and TRBJ2-2; 10 bases match TRBD1. The CDR3 is 14 amino acids. V lost 8 bases, J lost 6 bases, and 6 bases stayed unmatched. Germline values: CDR1 ENHRY, CDR2 SYGVKD. CDR3 nucleotides: TGTGCCATCGGGCGGACAGGGGGGGCCGGGGAGCTGTTTTTT. It codes for CAIGRTGGAGELFF.

This chain joins TRBV11-2 and TRBJ2-5, with 12 positions matching TRBD2. The V gene end was trimmed by 5 bases and the J gene end by 5 bases; junction bases not matched to a gene: 9. The germline V gene encodes CDR1 SGHAT and CDR2 FQNNGV. The CDR3 totals 16 residues. CDR3 amino acids: CASSIRLAGVVETQYF. The DNA for the CDR3 is TGTGCCAGCAGCATCAGACTAGCGGGAGTTGTGGAGACCCAGTACTTC.

The gene calls are TRBV4-1 and TRBJ1-2; TRBD1 aligns across 12 bases. Unmatched junction bases numbered 3, after V lost 0 bases and J lost 4 bases. CDR3 length: 16 residues. CDR1 and CDR2 (germline): MGHRA, YSYEKL. CDR3 residues: CASSQDGTGGVYGYTF. The CDR3 DNA reads as TGCGCCAGCAGCCAAGATGGGACAGGGGGCGTCTATGGCTACACCTTC.

The chain is built from TRBV7-2 and TRBJ1-3; no reliable D call. The CDR3 is 12 amino acids. Germline CDR1 reads SGHTA; CDR2 reads FQGNSA. V shed 11 bases and J shed 0 bases, with 8 bases lying between them. CDR3 nucleotide sequence: TGTGCCGCGGTTTCCTCTGGAAACACCATATATTTT. This encodes CAAVSSGNTIYF.

This chain connects TRBV10-1 to TRBJ1-6, with no clear D. The CDR3 is 15 residues long. Germline V gene data show CDR1 as WNHNN and CDR2 as SYGVQD (reference sequence). V shed 1 base and J shed 7 bases, with 11 bases lying between them. The CDR3 here is CASSEFLVGNSPLHF. DNA of the CDR3: TGCGCCAGCAGTGAGTTTCTCGTCGGGAATTCACCCCTCCACTTT.

The genes are TRBV29-1 and TRBJ1-1; TRBD1 might be the D (5 bases). The CDR3 length is 11 residues. Germline V gives CDR1 SQVTM, CDR2 ANQGSEA. Trimming stripped 3 bases from V and 11 bases from J, with 13 bases between. CDR3 in amino acids: CSVEFRGGAFF. For the CDR3, the DNA is TGCAGCGTTGAGTTCCGCGGGGGTGCTTTCTTT. Complete variable domain (other parts from reference TRBV29-1 and TRBJ1-1): SAVISQKPSRDICQRGTSLTIQCQVDSQVTMMFWYRQQPGQSLTLIATANQGSEATYESGFVIDKFPISRPNLTFSTLTVSNMSPEDSSIYLCSVEFRGGAFFGQGTRLTVV.

The chain links TRBV30 to TRBJ2-5, with 8 bases that match TRBD1. V dropped 3 bases and J dropped 5; count of bases not matched to a gene: 14. CDR3 length: 16 residues. CDR1 is GTSNPN and CDR2 is SVGIG in the germline V gene (reference sequence). The CDR3 bases are TGTGCCTGGAGGGCCCCCGGACAGGGTGCGATGGAGACCCAGTACTTC. Its protein is CAWRAPGQGAMETQYF.

The J gene is TRBJ2-1, the V gene TRBV5-4, with 10 bases identical to TRBD2. V shed 3 bases, J shed 2 bases, and the junction held 2 bases outside the gene matches. This CDR3 spans 15 amino acids. The V gene's germline CDR1 is SGHNT and CDR2 YYREEE (reference sequence). The CDR3 DNA reads as TGTGCCAGCAGCTCTCTAGCGGGAGCCTACAATGAGCAGTTCTTC. Translation: CASSSLAGAYNEQFF.

For the CDR3, the DNA is TGTGCCAGCAGCTCGCCGGGGTTTCAAGAGACCCAGTACTTC. Translated, it gives CASSSPGFQETQYF. The chain combines TRBV7-9 with TRBJ2-5; maybe TRBD2 (5 bases). Germline values: CDR1 SEHNR, CDR2 FQNEAQ (reference sequence). CDR3 length equals 14 residues. V was trimmed by 4 bases and J by 2 bases, leaving 11 bases between them. Together with reference TRBV7-9 and TRBJ2-5, the CDR3 gives the full variable domain: DTGVSQNPRHKITKRGQNVTFRCDPISEHNRLYWYRQTLGQGPEFLTYFQNEAQLEKSRLLSDRFSAERPKGSFSTLEIQRTEQGDSAMYLCASSSPGFQETQYFGPGTRLLVL.

The J gene is TRBJ1-5, the V gene TRBV30; D is unresolved. Germline CDR1 and CDR2: GTSNPN and SVGIG (reference sequence). The CDR3 loop spans 13 amino acids. The germline V and J ends were trimmed by 0 bases and 4 bases, with 7 bases remaining between them. CDR3 amino acids: CAWSVNGNQPQHF. For the CDR3, the DNA is TGTGCCTGGAGTGTCAACGGGAATCAGCCCCAGCATTTT.

The rearrangement uses TRBV5-1 and TRBJ2-1; 11 bases map to TRBD2. The V segment lost 5 bases and the J segment 4 bases; nucleotides outside the gene matches: 8. The CDR3 sequence is 16 residues long. In germline, CDR1 is SGHRS, CDR2 YFSETQ. The CDR3 here is CASRGEGLADYNEQFF. The CDR3 DNA reads TGCGCCAGCAGGGGTGAGGGACTAGCGGATTACAATGAGCAGTTCTTC.

V and J are TRBV5-1 and TRBJ1-2, with D perhaps TRBD1 (5 bases). The CDR3 has 13 residues. The V gene's germline CDR1 is SGHRS and CDR2 YFSETQ. V lost 1 base, J lost 6 bases, and 10 bases lay in between. The CDR3 coding sequence is TGCGCCAGCAGCTTGCAGGGTCAACATGGCTACACCTTC. Amino acid sequence: CASSLQGQHGYTF.

The chain recombines TRBV9 with TRBJ2-3; TRBD2 agrees at 8 bases. Germline-derived CDR1 and CDR2 are SGDLS and YYNGEE. The CDR3 loop spans 13 amino acids. The V gene end was trimmed by 3 bases and the J gene end by 3 bases; junction bases not matched to a gene: 0. CDR3 nucleotides: TGTGCCAGCAGCGCGGGGGGGACAGATACGCAGTATTTT. Protein sequence: CASSAGGTDTQYF.

The rearrangement uses TRBV12-5 and TRBJ1-1; 8 bases fit TRBD1. This CDR3 is 15 amino acids long. Per the germline V gene, CDR1 is LGHNT and CDR2 is FRNRAP. The trim removed 4 bases at V and 2 bases at J, leaving 6 bases unmatched. The CDR3 protein is CASGSKTGANTEAFF. CDR3 in DNA: TGTGCTAGTGGTTCGAAGACAGGGGCCAACACTGAAGCTTTCTTT.

This chain links TRBV19 with TRBJ2-1; D not certain. This CDR3 has 18 amino acids. With 4 bases removed from V and 6 bases from J, the gap between germline ends came to 25 bases. Per germline, CDR1 LNHDA and CDR2 SQIVND (reference sequence). CDR3 nucleotide sequence: TGTGCCAGTAGTACAGTAATACAAAGGAGCGAATATCCCAATGAGCAGTTCTTC. Translating it yields CASSTVIQRSEYPNEQFF.

V is TRBV15 and J is TRBJ2-3; 15 nucleotides match TRBD2. Germline-derived CDR1 and CDR2 are LNHNV and YYDKDF (reference sequence). The length of the CDR3 is 22 residues. V lost 5 bases, J lost 6 bases, and 24 bases stayed unmatched. The CDR3 sequence: CATSFTTPTGTSGRYRFDTQYF. CDR3 bases: TGTGCCACCAGCTTTACCACTCCCACTGGGACTAGCGGGAGGTATCGGTTTGATACGCAGTATTTT.

This chain joins TRBV6-4 and TRBJ2-1; 16 bases are shared with TRBD2. With V trimmed by 2 bases and J by 11 bases, 3 bases remained unmatched. The CDR3 has 15 residues. Germline values: CDR1 MRHNA, CDR2 SNTAGT. The CDR3 DNA sequence: TGTGCCAGCAGTGACGGGACTAGCGGGAGGGACAAGCAGTTCTTC. Translation gives CASSDGTSGRDKQFF.

V usage is TRBV5-1 and J usage is TRBJ2-1; 8 bases fit TRBD1. The CDR3 loop spans 15 amino acids. From germline, CDR1 is SGHRS and CDR2 YFSETQ. Unmatched junction bases numbered 3, after V lost 0 bases and J lost 4 bases. Here the CDR3 DNA reads TGCGCCAGCAGCTTGGACAGGGGGGCATACAATGAGCAGTTCTTC. Encoded protein: CASSLDRGAYNEQFF.

V gene TRBV7-2 combines with J gene TRBJ2-1; 10 bases are a match to TRBD1. The CDR3 spans 16 residues. V lost 5 bases to trimming and J lost 8 bases; unmatched junction nucleotides: 12. Germline V gene sequence: CDR1 SGHTA, CDR2 FQGNSA. The CDR3 coding sequence is TGTGCCAGCAGCCTTCTCGGGACAGGGGTCTATGATGAGCAGTTCTTC. Residues: CASSLLGTGVYDEQFF.

About this clone itself: One end of the junction varies from germline; a read error may be responsible. The CDR3 DNA reads as TGTGCCGGCAGCTTAGAGGCTAGCAGTAATCCAGATACGCAGTATTTT. Amino acids: CAGSLEASSNPDTQYF. The chain has TRBV7-2 and TRBJ2-3; weak D call: TRBD2 (5 bases). The CDR3 sequence is 16 residues long. Germline CDR1 SGHTA, CDR2 FQGNSA.

As DNA, the CDR3 is TGCGCCAGCAGCCTCCTGGGACTAGCGGGAGGGGACCTTAGCACAGATACGCAGTATTTT. This codes for CASSLLGLAGGDLSTDTQYF. The chain couples TRBV5-1 to TRBJ2-3; 16 bases align to TRBD2. The CDR3 is 20 residues long. Germline lookup yields CDR1 SGHRS and CDR2 YFSETQ. The V and J ends lost 4 bases and 0 bases, in that order; junction bases with no gene match: 11.